This T cell receptor (beta chain) was documented in a study of shared clonotypes between healthy human individuals. Study background: Each donor's CD4 naive and CD4 memory cells filled three plates apiece, CD8 naive two, and CD8 memory one.

Original analysis: Because ImmunoSEQ provided only junction sequences with no quality scores, the filtering differed. Here immunoSEQ multiplex PCR was the method, and the copy in TCRdb shows in-frame clones only, minus some. For V, J and clone size, that table is used; D and trimming come from the DNA. The data hold roughly 2.2 million clones, with 80% to 95% observed a single time. Trimming took off 3 bases at V and 6 bases at J, with 15 bases between the two ends. The CDR3 loop spans 13 amino acids. Germline V gene lookup returns CDR1 SQVTM and CDR2 ANQGSEA. Sequencing used naive CD4+ T cells from PBMCs. Subset reported: CD45RA+ positively selected. This chain uses TRBV29-1 with TRBJ2-7; D unresolved. This receptor was identified in a man between 18 and 29 years old in good health. Some clones in this sample may be carry-over from other donors' samples. The CDR3 loop reads CSVEMQAVGEQYF. CDR3 nucleotide sequence: TGCAGCGTTGAGATGCAGGCCGTCGGCGAGCAGTACTTC.